What follows are 7 T cell receptor beta chains derived from one specimen sequenced in a study of human thymus T cells (dated by TCRdb to the early 2020s). Thymus tissue was obtained as surgical resects removed during corrective cardiac surgery. Library preparation employed the immunoSEQ multiplex PCR assay. TCRdb mirrors the immuneACCESS table, restricted to in-frame sequences. Some clones are absent from its copies; in checked studies, under half trace to an unresolved V gene, and the reason for the others is unknown. In all, the sample holds 86,000 or so clones, and 90% to 97% of those were seen once. The top ten clonotypes cover 0.025% to 0.035% of the sample. The sequencing sample was made of thymus tissue. The receptors were gathered from a boy younger than two with a congenital heart defect but otherwise immunologically healthy.

The V call is TRBV11-2, the J call TRBJ2-5; 13 bases align to TRBD2. Germline CDR1 and CDR2: SGHAT and FQNNGV. This CDR3 is 20 amino acids long. The J segment lost 2 bases and the V segment lost 0 bases, leaving 12 bases of the junction unmatched. This CDR3 is CASSLDRTSGGNNPQETQYF. As DNA, the CDR3 is TGTGCCAGCAGCTTAGATCGGACTAGCGGGGGCAATAATCCTCAAGAGACCCAGTACTTC.

The V gene is TRBV5-8, the J gene TRBJ2-5; 13 bases line up with TRBD2. The CDR3 extends over 18 amino acids. With 4 bases clipped from V and 2 bases from J, the junction kept 11 bases outside the gene matches. The V gene's germline CDR1 is SGHTS and CDR2 YDEGEE. The CDR3: CASSIRRTSGGEQETQYF. The CDR3, as DNA: TGTGCCAGCAGCATTCGAAGGACTAGCGGGGGCGAACAAGAGACCCAGTACTTC.

The genes are TRBV19 and TRBJ1-2, with D perhaps TRBD1 (5 bases). Germline assignment: CDR1 LNHDA and CDR2 SQIVND (reference sequence). Trimming shortened V by 3 bases and J by 3 bases, and 11 bases separated the two germline ends. There are 14 residues in the CDR3. The CDR3 here is CASSIWRRDYGYTF. The DNA for the CDR3 is TGTGCCAGTAGTATTTGGCGCAGGGACTATGGCTACACCTTC.

The chain combines TRBV7-9 with TRBJ1-2; 8 bases line up with TRBD1. Germline V lookup: CDR1 SEHNR, CDR2 FQNEAQ (reference sequence). J lost 6 bases, V lost 6 bases, and 15 bases had no gene match. The CDR3 totals 16 residues. The DNA of the CDR3 is TGTGCCAGCAGTCACCCTAACAGGGGGGGAAGCGATGGCTACACCTTC. Protein sequence: CASSHPNRGGSDGYTF.

The gene calls are TRBV18 and TRBJ2-1; 8 bases fit TRBD2. Trimming took 0 bases from V and 2 from J; bases not matched to a gene: 6. The CDR3 sequence is 17 residues long. Germline CDR1 and CDR2: KGHSH and LQKENI. CDR3 sequence (DNA): TGTGCCAGCTCACCACCCGACCGGGAGGGCCCCTACAATGAGCAGTTCTTC. Its translation is CASSPPDREGPYNEQFF.

The chain carries TRBV19 and TRBJ2-7; 7 nucleotides match TRBD1. The ends lost 0 bases at V and 3 bases at J; junction bases unmatched: 14. This CDR3 spans 18 amino acids. Germline assignment: CDR1 LNHDA and CDR2 SQIVND (reference sequence). CDR3 in amino acids: CASSIDLNKAGGSYEQYF. The CDR3 bases are TGTGCCAGTAGTATAGATCTTAATAAGGCAGGGGGAAGCTACGAGCAGTACTTC.

This clone appeared once. CDR3 amino acids: CASSNRQGADGYTF. The CDR3 DNA reads TGTGCCAGTAGTAACCGACAGGGGGCGGATGGCTACACCTTC. The chain uses TRBV19 and TRBJ1-2; TRBD1 matches at 10 bases. The CDR3 loop spans 14 amino acids. After removal of 4 bases from V and 6 bases from J, the junction contained 5 bases not matched to a gene. CDR1 and CDR2 from the germline V gene are LNHDA and SQIVND (reference sequence).